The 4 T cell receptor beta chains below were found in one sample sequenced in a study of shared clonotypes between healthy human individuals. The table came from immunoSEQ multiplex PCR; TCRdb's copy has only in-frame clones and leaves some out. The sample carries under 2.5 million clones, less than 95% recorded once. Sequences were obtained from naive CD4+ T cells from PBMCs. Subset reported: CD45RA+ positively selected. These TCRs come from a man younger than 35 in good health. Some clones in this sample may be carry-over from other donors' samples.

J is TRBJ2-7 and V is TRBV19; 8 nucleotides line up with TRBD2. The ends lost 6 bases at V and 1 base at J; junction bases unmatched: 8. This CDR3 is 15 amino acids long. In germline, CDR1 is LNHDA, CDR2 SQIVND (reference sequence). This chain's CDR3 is CASSNSIAGSYEQYF. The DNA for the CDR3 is TGTGCCAGTAGCAATTCTATAGCGGGATCCTACGAGCAGTACTTC.

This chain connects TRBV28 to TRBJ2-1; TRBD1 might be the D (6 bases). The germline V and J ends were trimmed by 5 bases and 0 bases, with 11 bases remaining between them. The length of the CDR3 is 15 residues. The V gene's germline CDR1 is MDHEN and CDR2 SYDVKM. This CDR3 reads CASSTRGRSYNEQFF. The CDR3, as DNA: TGTGCCAGCAGTACCAGGGGCCGCTCCTACAATGAGCAGTTCTTC.

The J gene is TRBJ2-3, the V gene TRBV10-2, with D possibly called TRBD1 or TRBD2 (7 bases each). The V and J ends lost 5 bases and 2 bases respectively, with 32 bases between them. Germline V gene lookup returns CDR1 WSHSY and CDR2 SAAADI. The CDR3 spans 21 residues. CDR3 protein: CASSKLQGGGSHHTFTDTQYF. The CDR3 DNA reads TGCGCCAGCAGTAAACTTCAGGGGGGCGGGAGCCACCACACATTCACAGATACGCAGTATTTT.

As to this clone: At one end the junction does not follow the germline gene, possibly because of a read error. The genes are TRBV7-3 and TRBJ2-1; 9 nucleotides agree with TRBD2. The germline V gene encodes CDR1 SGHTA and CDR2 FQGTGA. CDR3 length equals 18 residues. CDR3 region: CVSSPQASVSGSRNEQFF. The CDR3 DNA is TGTGTCAGCAGCCCGCAGGCCTCGGTTAGCGGGAGTAGGAATGAGCAGTTCTTC.